One sample yielded the 9 T cell receptor beta chains listed below, sequenced in a study of blood T cell repertoires in COVID-19. Sequencing used immunoSEQ multiplex PCR; TCRdb keeps in-frame clones, though not all of them. This table has some 320,000 clones, roughly 85% appearing once. Source material: peripheral blood. The receptors originated from a human donor in a cohort sampled during active COVID-19.

This chain links TRBV9 with TRBJ2-7; maybe TRBD2 (7 bases). The CDR3 sequence is 14 residues long. Trimming cost V 2 bases and J 0 bases, with 9 bases left between them. The germline V gene encodes CDR1 SGDLS and CDR2 YYNGEE. CDR3 coding DNA: TGTGCCAGCAGCGTGGGGGGGCTCTCCTACGAGCAGTACTTC. Amino acids: CASSVGGLSYEQYF.

This clone has a single count. V usage is TRBV24-1 and J usage is TRBJ1-1; tentatively, D is TRBD1 (6 bases). V shed 5 bases and J shed 0 bases, with 9 bases lying between them. Germline lookup yields CDR1 KGHDR and CDR2 SFDVKD. The CDR3 loop spans 14 amino acids. The CDR3 DNA sequence: TGTGCCACCAGTGGTGGGACACTGAACACTGAAGCTTTCTTT. Translating it yields CATSGGTLNTEAFF.

V gene TRBV18 combines with J gene TRBJ1-5; D gene unclear. The CDR3 has 15 residues. CDR1 and CDR2 from the germline V gene are KGHSH and LQKENI. V lost 3 bases to trimming and J lost 1 base, with 10 bases between them. The CDR3 loop is CASSPIWQSNQPQHF. The CDR3 region has the DNA TGTGCCAGCTCACCTATATGGCAGAGCAATCAGCCCCAGCATTTT.

In this sample, this clone turned up once. The same CDR3 also results from other DNA sequences found in this sample. The genes are TRBV5-1 and TRBJ1-1, with TRBD1 identical over 9 bases. This CDR3 spans 14 amino acids. The germline gives CDR1 SGHRS, CDR2 YFSETQ. V shed 3 bases and J 5 bases; nucleotides not matched to a gene: 5. The CDR3 coding sequence is TGCGCCAGCAGCTCGGACAGGGGAGGTACTGAAGCTTTCTTT. Residues: CASSSDRGGTEAFF.

The CDR3 DNA is TGTGCCAGCAGTGCCCAACTAGCATTAGGCACAGATACGCAGTATTTT. This codes for CASSAQLALGTDTQYF. The V and J genes are TRBV6-1 and TRBJ2-3, with a possible D match to TRBD2 (6 bases). The CDR3 has 16 residues. V was trimmed by 4 bases and J by 1 base, leaving 15 bases between them. In germline, CDR1 is MNHNS, CDR2 SASEGT.

The J gene is TRBJ2-3, the V gene TRBV11-2; tentative D call: TRBD1 (6 bases). V gave up 6 bases and J gave up 4 bases, with 8 bases separating them. Germline lookup yields CDR1 SGHAT and CDR2 FQNNGV. The CDR3 runs 12 residues. The CDR3 coding sequence is TGTGCCAGCAGTTACAGGGCAGATACGCAGTATTTT. Amino acid sequence: CASSYRADTQYF.

The J gene is TRBJ1-1, the V gene TRBV19; D not certain. Germline CDR1 and CDR2: LNHDA and SQIVND (reference sequence). The CDR3 length is 17 residues. V was cut by 3 bases and J by 4 bases, with 21 bases left in between. The CDR3 region is CASSITKGRRGITEAFF. CDR3 coding DNA: TGTGCCAGTAGTATCACGAAGGGCAGGCGAGGGATCACTGAAGCTTTCTTT.

The chain carries TRBV19 and TRBJ2-3, with TRBD2 matching over 11 bases. The CDR3 extends over 17 amino acids. J gave up 6 bases and V 0 bases, and 8 bases lay outside the gene matches. CDR1 is LNHDA and CDR2 is SQIVND in the germline V gene (reference sequence). The DNA of the CDR3 is TGTGCCAGTAGTATAGATGGCCTAGCGGGGGGTGGTGATACGCAGTATTTT. Its translation is CASSIDGLAGGGDTQYF.

V usage is TRBV7-9 and J usage is TRBJ1-6; tentatively, D is TRBD1 (6 bases). V was cut by 5 bases and J by 7 bases, with 12 bases left in between. The germline CDR1 and CDR2 sequences are SEHNR and FQNEAQ (reference sequence). This CDR3 region has 14 residues. CDR3 bases: TGTGCCAGCAGCATTCAGGGGAACAATTCACCCCTCCACTTT. It translates to CASSIQGNNSPLHF.